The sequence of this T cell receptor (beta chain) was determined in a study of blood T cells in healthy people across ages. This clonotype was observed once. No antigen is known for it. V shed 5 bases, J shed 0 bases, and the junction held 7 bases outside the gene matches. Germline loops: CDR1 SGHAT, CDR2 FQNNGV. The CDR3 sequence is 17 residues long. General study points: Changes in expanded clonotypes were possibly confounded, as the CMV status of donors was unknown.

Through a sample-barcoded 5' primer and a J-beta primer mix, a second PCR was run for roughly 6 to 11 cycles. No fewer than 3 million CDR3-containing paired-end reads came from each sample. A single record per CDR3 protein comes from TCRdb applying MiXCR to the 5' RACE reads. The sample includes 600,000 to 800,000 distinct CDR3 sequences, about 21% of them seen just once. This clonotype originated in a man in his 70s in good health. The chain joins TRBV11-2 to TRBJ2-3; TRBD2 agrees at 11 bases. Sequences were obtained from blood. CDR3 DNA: TGTGCCAGCAGCATTTTAGCGGGAGGGTTCAGCACAGATACGCAGTATTTT. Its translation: CASSILAGGFSTDTQYF.